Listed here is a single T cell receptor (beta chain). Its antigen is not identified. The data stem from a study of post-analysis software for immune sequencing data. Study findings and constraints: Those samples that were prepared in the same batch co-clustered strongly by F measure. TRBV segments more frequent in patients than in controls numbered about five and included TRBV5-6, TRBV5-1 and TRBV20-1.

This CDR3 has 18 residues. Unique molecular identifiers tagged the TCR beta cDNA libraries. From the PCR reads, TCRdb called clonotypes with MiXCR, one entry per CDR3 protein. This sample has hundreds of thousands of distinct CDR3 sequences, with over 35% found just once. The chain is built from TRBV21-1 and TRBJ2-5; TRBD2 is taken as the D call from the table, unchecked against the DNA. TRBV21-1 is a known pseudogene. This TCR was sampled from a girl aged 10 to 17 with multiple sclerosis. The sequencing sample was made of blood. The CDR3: CASAQKGGGGRRAETQYF. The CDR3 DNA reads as TGTGCCAGTGCTCAAAAGGGGGGTGGCGGGAGAAGGGCGGAGACCCAGTACTTC.